Listed here are 24 T cell receptor beta chains from one sample, sequenced in a study of blood T cell repertoires in COVID-19. Sequencing used immunoSEQ multiplex PCR; TCRdb keeps in-frame clones, though not all of them. Among approximately 230,000 clones listed, around 82% were seen once. The sequenced sample consisted of peripheral blood. The receptors were gathered from a woman aged 80 or over with active or convalescent COVID-19.

V gene TRBV9 combines with J gene TRBJ1-1; 7 bases agree with TRBD1. Germline loops: CDR1 SGDLS, CDR2 YYNGEE. V gave up 4 bases and J gave up 1 base; unmatched junction bases: 4. The CDR3 spans 14 residues. The CDR3 loop reads CASSSGTANTEAFF. In DNA form, the CDR3 reads TGTGCCAGCAGCTCGGGGACAGCGAACACTGAAGCTTTCTTT.

The CDR3 DNA reads as TGTGCCAGCAGCTCCTATGGACAGGGTCGCGGGGAGCTGTTTTTT. This translates into CASSSYGQGRGELFF. The genes are TRBV5-4 and TRBJ2-2; TRBD1 agrees at 8 bases. Germline CDR1 is SGHNT and CDR2 is YYREEE (reference sequence). V shed 3 bases, J shed 7 bases, and the junction held 8 bases outside the gene matches. The CDR3 has 15 residues.

The rearrangement links TRBV5-1 to TRBJ2-7; maybe TRBD2 (6 bases). The germline V gene encodes CDR1 SGHRS and CDR2 YFSETQ. Trimming shortened V by 0 bases and J by 2 bases, and 15 bases separated the two germline ends. The CDR3 sequence is 16 residues long. Written as DNA, the CDR3 is TGCGCCAGCAGCTTGGCGCCAGGGACTGGAACCTACGAGCAGTACTTC. Its translation: CASSLAPGTGTYEQYF.

This chain uses TRBV5-1 with TRBJ1-6; 8 bases line up with TRBD1. This CDR3 is built from 16 residues. Germline V lookup: CDR1 SGHRS, CDR2 YFSETQ. The J segment lost 5 bases and the V segment lost 4 bases, leaving 8 bases of the junction unmatched. This CDR3 reads CASSPGSGGHNSPLHF. CDR3 nucleotides: TGCGCCAGCAGCCCTGGGTCAGGGGGCCATAATTCACCCCTCCACTTT.

This chain uses TRBV27 with TRBJ2-5; 10 nucleotides line up with TRBD2. The CDR3 has 15 amino acids. The germline V gene has CDR1 MNHEY and CDR2 SMNVEV (reference sequence). V was clipped by 6 bases and J by 1 base; unmatched bases: 5. The CDR3 coding sequence is TGTGCCAGCAGCCCTAGCGGGGGATCCCAAGAGACCCAGTACTTC. It specifies CASSPSGGSQETQYF.

The chain employs TRBV5-8 and TRBJ2-7; 7 positions agree with TRBD2. The CDR3 is 17 amino acids. CDR1 and CDR2 from the germline V gene are SGHTS and YDEGEE. J was trimmed by 4 bases and V by 0 bases; bases with no gene match: 13. This chain's CDR3 is CASSLGGLLRGGYEQYF. CDR3 bases: TGTGCCAGCAGCTTGGGGGGCCTTTTACGCGGGGGATACGAGCAGTACTTC.

The chain is built from TRBV6-1 and TRBJ2-7; TRBD1 agrees at 9 bases. CDR1 MNHNS and CDR2 SASEGT come from the germline V gene. This CDR3 is built from 18 residues. V was pared by 4 bases and J by 2 bases, with 15 bases of the junction left unmatched. In DNA, the CDR3 is TGTGCCAGCAGTGCGGCGACAGGGGGGGCTATAAGCCCCTACGAGCAGTACTTC. This encodes CASSAATGGAISPYEQYF.

This clone was counted a few times. The rearrangement links TRBV7-8 to TRBJ2-7; 10 bases fit TRBD2. The CDR3 runs to 14 residues. The ends lost 3 bases at V and 2 bases at J; junction bases unmatched: 1. Germline V gene sequence: CDR1 SGHVS, CDR2 FQNEAQ. The CDR3 DNA follows: TGTGCCAGCAGCTTGACTAGCGGGCCCTACGAGCAGTACTTC. The encoded protein is CASSLTSGPYEQYF.

The gene calls are TRBV7-9 and TRBJ2-3; D gene ambiguous. Germline lookup yields CDR1 SEHNR and CDR2 FQNEAQ (reference sequence). The CDR3 runs to 15 residues. V was shortened by 5 bases and J by 0 bases, with 12 bases between the two germline ends. CDR3 sequence (DNA): TGTGCCAGCAGCCCCCCCGGTATTAGCACAGATACGCAGTATTTT. Encoded protein: CASSPPGISTDTQYF.

This clone occurred a few times. This sequence joins TRBV5-1 and TRBJ1-6; D is perhaps TRBD1 (5 bases). Germline-derived CDR1 and CDR2 are SGHRS and YFSETQ. CDR3 size: 15 residues. The V end lost 1 base, the J end lost 7 bases, and 12 bases lay between the germline ends. The CDR3 bases are TGCGCCAGCAGCTTGAGTCAGGGTTCGAATTCACCCCTCCACTTT. Translated, it gives CASSLSQGSNSPLHF.

The chain carries TRBV3-1 (or the pseudogene TRBV3-2) and TRBJ2-7; weak D call: TRBD1 (6 bases). This CDR3 spans 16 amino acids. V was clipped by 4 bases and J by 7 bases, with 23 bases between them. Germline values: CDR1 LGHDT, CDR2 YNNKEL (reference sequence). The CDR3 DNA reads as TGTGCCAGCAGCCCCCACAGGTGGCAGGGGCTAATAGAGCAGTACTTC. This sequence encodes CASSPHRWQGLIEQYF.

In regard to this clone: The identical CDR3 is also encoded by other nucleotide sequences in the sample. The V and J genes are TRBV5-1 and TRBJ1-1, with D maybe TRBD1 (5 bases). Trimming cost V 0 bases and J 7 bases, with 10 bases left between them. Germline values: CDR1 SGHRS, CDR2 YFSETQ. The CDR3 covers 13 residues. The CDR3 here is CASSLAGLSEAFF. As DNA, the CDR3 is TGCGCCAGCAGCTTGGCAGGGCTTAGTGAAGCTTTCTTT.

V and J are TRBV7-9 and TRBJ2-7; D call uncertain. CDR3 length equals 12 residues. Germline assignment: CDR1 SEHNR and CDR2 FQNEAQ (reference sequence). The V end was cut by 6 bases, the J end by 3 bases, with 9 bases between. The CDR3 is CASSSQNYEQYF. In DNA, the CDR3 is TGTGCCAGCAGTTCCCAAAACTACGAGCAGTACTTC.

The V call is TRBV30, the J call TRBJ1-5; 7 nucleotides match TRBD1. This CDR3 region has 13 residues. In germline, CDR1 is GTSNPN, CDR2 SVGIG (reference sequence). With 2 bases clipped from V and 8 bases from J, the junction kept 6 bases outside the gene matches. This CDR3 reads CAWSRQGFEPQHF. In DNA, the CDR3 is TGTGCCTGGAGTAGACAGGGTTTCGAGCCCCAGCATTTT.

The rearrangement joins TRBV30 to TRBJ1-1, with D perhaps TRBD1 (6 bases). V was trimmed by 4 bases and J by 4 bases, leaving 16 bases between them. The CDR3 is made up of 14 amino acids. The germline CDR1 and CDR2 sequences are GTSNPN and SVGIG (reference sequence). CDR3 amino acids: CAWIGGGRSTEAFF. Here the CDR3 DNA reads TGTGCCTGGATTGGGGGGGGGCGAAGCACTGAAGCTTTCTTT.

CDR3 amino acids: CASSLSTFKETQYF. CDR3 sequence (DNA): TGCGCCAGCAGCTTGAGCACTTTTAAAGAGACCCAGTACTTC. J is TRBJ2-5 and V is TRBV5-1; D ambiguous. The V end was cut by 1 base, the J end by 3 bases, with 10 bases between. This CDR3 spans 14 amino acids. CDR1 and CDR2 from the germline V gene are SGHRS and YFSETQ.

This chain connects TRBV5-5 to TRBJ1-4; no clear D gene. The CDR3 sequence is 15 residues long. Trimming left V 6 bases short and J 7 bases short, with 19 bases between. Looked up from germline, CDR1 is SGHKS and CDR2 is YYEKEE (reference sequence). For the CDR3, the DNA is TGTGCCAGCACCGGAGGGCGGATCGGGAGTGAAAAACTGTTTTTT. Encoded protein: CASTGGRIGSEKLFF.

CDR3 DNA sequence: TGTGCCATCAGCTTGGACAGGGTGTACGGGGAGCTGTTTTTT. The encoded protein is CAISLDRVYGELFF. The chain has TRBV10-3 and TRBJ2-2; 8 bases align to TRBD1. This CDR3 is built from 14 residues. Germline CDR1 reads ENHRY; CDR2 reads SYGVKD. Germline trimming cut 6 bases from V and 7 bases from J; bases unmatched to any gene: 7.

The CDR3 bases are TGTGCCAGCAGTTTATTGAGCAGGGACACTGAAGCTTTCTTT. It translates to CASSLLSRDTEAFF. The chain employs TRBV28 and TRBJ1-1, with D possibly TRBD1 on 5 matching bases. The V and J ends lost 1 base and 3 bases respectively, with 9 bases between them. The length of the CDR3 is 14 residues. The germline CDR1 and CDR2 sequences are MDHEN and SYDVKM.

In this sample, this clone turned up once. J is TRBJ2-3 and V is TRBV5-5; perhaps TRBD1 as D (5 bases). The germline V and J ends were trimmed by 3 bases and 4 bases, with 9 bases remaining between them. The CDR3 is 13 residues long. Germline assignment: CDR1 SGHKS and CDR2 YYEKEE (reference sequence). CDR3 residues: CASSSDSADTQYF. CDR3 DNA sequence: TGTGCCAGCAGCTCAGACAGTGCAGATACGCAGTATTTT.

This clone came up a few times. V and J are TRBV5-5 and TRBJ1-5; 10 bases are a match to TRBD1. The CDR3 sequence is 15 residues long. Germline lookup yields CDR1 SGHKS and CDR2 YYEKEE (reference sequence). Trimming took 0 bases from V and 5 from J; bases not matched to a gene: 2. CDR3 protein: CASSLVGTGDQPQHF. CDR3 sequence (DNA): TGTGCCAGCAGCTTGGTCGGGACAGGGGATCAGCCCCAGCATTTT.

This clone is a singleton in its sample. The V call is TRBV6-5, the J call TRBJ2-3, with a weak D call TRBD2 (5 bases). Germline CDR1 is MNHEY and CDR2 is SVGAGI. V was pared by 6 bases and J by 2 bases, with 15 bases between. The CDR3 loop spans 15 amino acids. The CDR3 here is CASSDVREATDTQYF. CDR3 coding DNA: TGTGCCAGCAGCGACGTGAGGGAAGCCACAGATACGCAGTATTTT.

The V and J genes are TRBV6-5 and TRBJ2-5; 8 nucleotides agree with TRBD1. V lost 6 bases, J lost 3 bases, and 9 bases stayed unmatched. Germline V gene data show CDR1 as MNHEY and CDR2 as SVGAGI. CDR3 length: 15 amino acids. DNA for the CDR3: TGTGCCAGCAGCTACGGACAGGGACAAGAAGAGACCCAGTACTTC. Its protein is CASSYGQGQEETQYF.

The chain recombines TRBV21-1 with TRBJ1-3; TRBD1 is the table's D call and was not checked against the DNA. TRBV21-1 is a pseudogene. The CDR3 loop spans 17 amino acids. The CDR3 is CASSPKSDTSSGNTIYF. The DNA of the CDR3 is TGTGCCAGCAGCCCAAAGTCCGACACGTCCTCTGGAAACACCATATATTTT.